This T cell receptor beta chain was captured by sequencing in a study of CD8 T cells in Susac syndrome. The overall study: Patients with Susac syndrome were therapy-naive, on corticosteroids, or on intravenous immunoglobulin alone at blood draw. General study points: Clonal expansion did not appear in Susac syndrome CD4+ T cell repertoires.

With respect to this clonotype: Its antigen is not identified.

The V end lost 6 bases, the J end lost 0 bases, and 8 bases lay between the germline ends. The length of the CDR3 is 13 residues. Germline V CDR1 and CDR2: DFQATT, SNEGSKA (reference sequence). Reverse transcription of about 0.5 to 1 ug RNA was carried out with random hexamers. The CDR3 of TCR beta was amplified by immunoSEQ multiplex PCR across 54 Vbeta and 13 Jbeta. One entry per CDR3 protein results from TCRdb running MiXCR on the immunoSEQ multiplex PCR reads. This repertoire shows some 210,000 distinct CDR3 sequences, over 90% found once; its top ten account for about 0.14%. TCR beta sequencing was performed on blood CD8+ and CD4+ T cells.

This TCR was recovered from a human donor with Susac syndrome. The sample taken for sequencing was CD4+ T cells from PBMCs. The V and J genes are TRBV20-1 and TRBJ2-2; D is ambiguous. The CDR3 protein is CSALSPNTGELFF. Written as DNA, the CDR3 is TGCAGTGCCCTCTCCCCGAACACCGGGGAGCTGTTTTTT.